This entry is about one T cell receptor (beta chain). This sample was taken from a study of OX40 agonist ivuxolimab in advanced cancers. Across the whole study: An agonistic human IgG2 monoclonal antibody against OX40 (CD134) was given.

Clones were read by immunoSEQ multiplex PCR, and TCRdb kept only the in-frame ones, dropping some. The table shows approximately 90,000 clones, with roughly 87% occurring only once. The CDR3 extends over 16 amino acids. V was cut by 10 bases and J by 5 bases, with 23 bases left in between. The sample consisted of CD4+ or CD8+ T cells sorted from blood, taken in a trial of the OX40 agonist ivuxolimab. The chain carries TRBV23-1 and TRBJ1-4, with D possibly being TRBD1 (6 bases). TRBV23-1 is labeled an ORF, and its function is uncertain. This clonotype was sampled from an adult with an advanced solid tumor such as melanoma, head and neck, liver or kidney cancer. The CDR3 is CATFQGLGPRNEKLFF. CDR3 DNA sequence: TGCGCCACTTTTCAGGGGCTGGGACCGAGGAATGAAAAACTGTTTTTT.